This passage covers 26 T cell receptor beta chains from one sample sequenced in a study of PD-L1 blockade in urothelial cancer. The assay was immunoSEQ multiplex PCR, and TCRdb's table has in-frame clones only and misses some. The table shows about 71,000 clones, with roughly nine tenths occurring only once. The source material was PBMCs, sampled around atezolizumab (anti-PD-L1) treatment. All receptors derive from a man aged 55-75 years with urothelial cancer.

The V and J genes are TRBV29-1 and TRBJ1-1; tentatively, D is TRBD1 (5 bases). Germline lookup yields CDR1 SQVTM and CDR2 ANQGSEA. The CDR3 is 13 amino acids. Trimming shortened V by 4 bases and J by 4 bases, and 13 bases separated the two germline ends. CDR3 nucleotides: TGCAGCGTTGTTAGGGGTATGGCCACTGAAGCTTTCTTT. Translating gives CSVVRGMATEAFF. The whole variable domain, filled in from reference TRBV29-1 and TRBJ1-1, reads SAVISQKPSRDICQRGTSLTIQCQVDSQVTMMFWYRQQPGQSLTLIATANQGSEATYESGFVIDKFPISRPNLTFSTLTVSNMSPEDSSIYLCSVVRGMATEAFFGQGTRLTVV.

The V call is TRBV5-1, the J call TRBJ1-4, with D possibly being TRBD1 (5 bases). The V and J ends lost 0 bases and 0 bases respectively, with 9 bases between them. This CDR3 is built from 16 residues. The germline V gene encodes CDR1 SGHRS and CDR2 YFSETQ. For the CDR3, the DNA is TGCGCCAGCAGCTTGGGACAGTTTGCAACTAATGAAAAACTGTTTTTT. It specifies CASSLGQFATNEKLFF.

This chain joins TRBV19 and TRBJ2-1; tentative D call: TRBD2 (5 bases). Germline CDR1 and CDR2: LNHDA and SQIVND (reference sequence). The CDR3 covers 15 residues. The V and J ends lost 1 base and 6 bases respectively, with 13 bases between them. The CDR3: CASSIVRPGSNEQFF. Here the CDR3 DNA reads TGTGCCAGTAGTATAGTTAGACCGGGGAGCAATGAGCAGTTCTTC. Variable domain in full (rest from reference TRBV19 and TRBJ2-1): DGGITQSPKYLFRKEGQNVTLSCEQNLNHDAMYWYRQDPGQGLRLIYYSQIVNDFQKGDIAEGYSVSREKKESFPLTVTSAQKNPTAFYLCASSIVRPGSNEQFFGPGTRLTVL.

V usage is TRBV28 and J usage is TRBJ2-3; the D is unclear. Looked up from germline, CDR1 is MDHEN and CDR2 is SYDVKM. V lost 6 bases and J 6 bases, leaving 7 bases between the germline ends. CDR3 length: 11 residues. The CDR3 region has the DNA TGTGCCAGCAGAGCCTGGGATACGCAGTATTTT. Its protein product is CASRAWDTQYF.

This chain connects TRBV19 to TRBJ2-1; D is perhaps TRBD2 (7 bases). V dropped 3 bases and J dropped 7 bases, with 13 bases sitting between them. Germline V CDR1 and CDR2: LNHDA, SQIVND (reference sequence). This CDR3 contains 14 residues. DNA for the CDR3: TGTGCCAGTAGTATCAAGGGGGGGGAAAATGAGCAGTTCTTC. Translating it yields CASSIKGGENEQFF.

The chain employs TRBV10-1 and TRBJ2-7; unclear D gene. This CDR3 spans 14 amino acids. CDR1 is WNHNN, CDR2 SYGVQD, per germline (reference sequence). Trimming cost V 0 bases and J 3 bases, with 9 bases left between them. This chain's CDR3 is CASSESLFGYEQYF. For the CDR3, the DNA is TGCGCCAGCAGTGAGTCCCTTTTCGGCTACGAGCAGTACTTC.

The chain links TRBV29-1 to TRBJ2-6, with D perhaps TRBD1 (7 bases). This CDR3 has 12 amino acids. Between the trimmed V and J ends, which lost 4 bases and 18 bases, there was a span of 19 bases. The V gene's germline CDR1 is SQVTM and CDR2 ANQGSEA. The CDR3 DNA sequence: TGCAGCGTTGTAAGACAGGGAGGAGTCGAGACTTTC. Its protein is CSVVRQGGVETF.

This chain connects TRBV5-1 to TRBJ2-5, with D possibly matching TRBD2 (5 bases). V lost 0 bases to trimming and J lost 4 bases, with 13 bases between them. Germline lookup yields CDR1 SGHRS and CDR2 YFSETQ. The CDR3 contains 15 residues. Written as DNA, the CDR3 is TGCGCCAGCAGCTTGGAAGGAGACTATGGAGAGACCCAGTACTTC. Translated: CASSLEGDYGETQYF.

The rearrangement links TRBV30 to TRBJ2-7, with TRBD1 matching over 7 bases. This CDR3 comprises 16 residues. V dropped 3 bases and J dropped 7; count of bases not matched to a gene: 18. Germline values: CDR1 GTSNPN, CDR2 SVGIG (reference sequence). CDR3 protein: CAWSHRQGALSWEQYF. CDR3 coding DNA: TGTGCCTGGAGCCACCGACAGGGCGCCCTGTCTTGGGAGCAGTACTTC.

This clone was recorded once. The V call is TRBV28, the J call TRBJ2-1, with TRBD2 matching over 8 bases. CDR3 length: 13 residues. V shed 5 bases, J shed 7 bases, and the junction held 4 bases outside the gene matches. CDR1 and CDR2 from the germline V gene are MDHEN and SYDVKM. CDR3 nucleotides: TGTGCCAGCAGTGCAAGCGGGAGAAATGAGCAGTTCTTC. It is translated as CASSASGRNEQFF.

The gene calls are TRBV10-3 and TRBJ2-2, with TRBD2 as a possible D gene (5 bases). This CDR3 is built from 15 residues. V was pared by 7 bases and J by 1 base, with 13 bases between. Germline lookup yields CDR1 ENHRY and CDR2 SYGVKD. CDR3 protein: CAIKGSGENTGELFF. The CDR3 coding sequence is TGTGCCATCAAAGGGAGTGGGGAGAACACCGGGGAGCTGTTTTTT.

The chain carries TRBV28 and TRBJ2-7, with D possibly TRBD1 on 5 matching bases. This CDR3 comprises 14 residues. Per germline, CDR1 MDHEN and CDR2 SYDVKM. Deletions cut 2 bases from V and 2 bases from J, with 10 bases between. CDR3 region: CASSLAAGPYEQYF. CDR3 bases: TGTGCCAGCAGTTTAGCGGCAGGGCCCTACGAGCAGTACTTC.

CDR3 amino acids: CASSPVGRTEAFF. The CDR3 DNA follows: TGTGCCAGCAGCCCCGTGGGCCGGACTGAAGCTTTCTTT. This sequence joins TRBV28 and TRBJ1-1; no definite D call. The V gene lost 6 bases and the J gene lost 5 bases, with 13 bases spanning the gap. Germline-derived CDR1 and CDR2 are MDHEN and SYDVKM. The CDR3 is 13 amino acids.

The chain joins TRBV5-1 to TRBJ1-6, with D unresolved. Germline CDR1 reads SGHRS; CDR2 reads YFSETQ. The CDR3 contains 16 residues. Trimming removed 4 bases at V and 3 bases at J, with 14 bases between. The DNA of the CDR3 is TGCGCCAGCAGCCTTGCGGGCCCCCGCTATAATTCACCCCTCCACTTT. It specifies CASSLAGPRYNSPLHF.

This clone turned up a few times. This chain uses TRBV19 with TRBJ1-2; a weak D match, TRBD1 (6 bases). V was trimmed by 3 bases and J by 6 bases, leaving 11 bases between them. The CDR3 is 13 residues long. Germline assignment: CDR1 LNHDA and CDR2 SQIVND (reference sequence). The CDR3 region has the DNA TGTGCCAGTAGTATCCAGGGGCTTCATGGCTACACCTTC. It codes for CASSIQGLHGYTF.

The CDR3 sequence is CASSRGGTGMREQYF. The CDR3 DNA sequence: TGTGCCAGTAGCCGTGGCGGGACAGGGATGCGCGAGCAGTACTTC. This chain links TRBV19 with TRBJ2-7, with 9 positions matching TRBD1. V was clipped by 6 bases and J by 6 bases; unmatched bases: 12. Germline V gene sequence: CDR1 LNHDA, CDR2 SQIVND (reference sequence). The CDR3 is 15 residues long.

The chain couples TRBV7-2 to TRBJ2-7; maybe TRBD1 (5 bases). Germline-derived CDR1 and CDR2 are SGHTA and FQGNSA. V shed 4 bases and J shed 6 bases, with 16 bases lying between them. The CDR3 sequence is 14 residues long. CDR3 nucleotide sequence: TGTGCCAGCAGCTCCCAGTTGGGGCCCGGCGAGCAGTACTTC. Translating gives CASSSQLGPGEQYF. Full variable domain (rest looked up from reference TRBV7-2 and TRBJ2-7): GAGVSQSPSNKVTEKGKDVELRCDPISGHTALYWYRQSLGQGLEFLIYFQGNSAPDKSGLPSDRFSAERTGGSVSTLTIQRTQQEDSAVYLCASSSQLGPGEQYFGPGTRLTVT.

This chain links TRBV6-5 with TRBJ1-1; 7 nucleotides match TRBD1. V lost 6 bases, J lost 0 bases, and 1 base stayed unmatched. The length of the CDR3 is 13 residues. Germline loops: CDR1 MNHEY, CDR2 SVGAGI. The CDR3 coding sequence is TGTGCCAGCAGCGGACAGGTGAACACTGAAGCTTTCTTT. It encodes CASSGQVNTEAFF.

This chain links TRBV5-1 with TRBJ2-3, with a weak D call TRBD2 (5 bases). The CDR3 contains 14 residues. V gave up 2 bases and J gave up 1 base, with 8 bases separating them. Germline CDR1 and CDR2: SGHRS and YFSETQ. CDR3 amino acids: CASSFGSGTDTQYF. In DNA, the CDR3 is TGCGCCAGCAGCTTTGGTAGCGGCACAGATACGCAGTATTTT.

This clone appeared a few times. The V call is TRBV30, the J call TRBJ1-2; 7 bases are shared with TRBD1. J was trimmed by 8 bases and V by 2 bases; bases with no gene match: 5. Germline V gives CDR1 GTSNPN, CDR2 SVGIG (reference sequence). The CDR3 contains 12 residues. The DNA for the CDR3 is TGTGCCTGGAGTCCGGGACAGCGGGGCTACACCTTC. As protein: CAWSPGQRGYTF. Full variable domain (missing parts from reference TRBV30 and TRBJ1-2): SQTIHQWPATLVQPVGSPLSLECTVEGTSNPNLYWYRQAAGRGLQLLFYSVGIGQISSEVPQNLSASRPQDRQFILSSKKLLLSDSGFYLCAWSPGQRGYTFGSGTRLTVV.

The V and J genes are TRBV5-1 and TRBJ2-1, with 7 bases identical to TRBD2. Germline V gene data show CDR1 as SGHRS and CDR2 as YFSETQ. CDR3 length: 15 residues. With V trimmed by 2 bases and J by 7 bases, 9 bases remained unmatched. CDR3 coding DNA: TGCGCCAGCAGCTTTAATCGAGCGGGGAGGAATGAGCAGTTCTTC. Protein product: CASSFNRAGRNEQFF.

The rearrangement links TRBV5-4 to TRBJ2-1; tentative D call: TRBD2 (5 bases). Germline V CDR1 and CDR2: SGHNT, YYREEE (reference sequence). V was clipped by 3 bases and J by 4 bases, with 17 bases between them. The CDR3 consists of 16 residues. CDR3 DNA: TGTGCCAGCAGCTACGGGGAGAGAGGGATATACAATGAGCAGTTCTTC. Translating gives CASSYGERGIYNEQFF.

This clone has more than one count but fewer than ten. V and J are TRBV7-9 and TRBJ1-2; maybe TRBD1 (6 bases). Germline values: CDR1 SEHNR, CDR2 FQNEAQ (reference sequence). The length of the CDR3 is 14 residues. Trimming stripped 3 bases from V and 8 bases from J, with 16 bases between. CDR3 nucleotide sequence: TGTGCCAGCAGCTTTGGGGAGGGGACACTCGGCTACACCTTC. Its protein product is CASSFGEGTLGYTF. Together with reference TRBV7-9 and TRBJ1-2, the CDR3 gives the full variable domain: DTGVSQNPRHKITKRGQNVTFRCDPISEHNRLYWYRQTLGQGPEFLTYFQNEAQLEKSRLLSDRFSAERPKGSFSTLEIQRTEQGDSAMYLCASSFGEGTLGYTFGSGTRLTVV.

The V and J genes are TRBV5-1 and TRBJ1-2; possibly TRBD1 for D (5 bases). CDR1 and CDR2 from the germline V gene are SGHRS and YFSETQ. The CDR3 runs 15 residues. Trimming left V 4 bases short and J 4 bases short, with 17 bases between. This CDR3 is CASSLGTAGSYGYTF. The CDR3 nucleotides read TGCGCCAGCAGCCTCGGGACGGCGGGGTCCTATGGCTACACCTTC.

The chain combines TRBV28 with TRBJ1-1; D gene unclear. Trimming shortened V by 1 base and J by 1 base, and 10 bases separated the two germline ends. CDR1 and CDR2 from the germline V gene are MDHEN and SYDVKM. The CDR3 spans 15 residues. The CDR3 DNA follows: TGTGCCAGCAGTTTATCGGCTAGAGGGAACACTGAAGCTTTCTTT. The encoded protein is CASSLSARGNTEAFF.

This chain uses TRBV14 with TRBJ2-5; 9 bases fit TRBD1. Germline trimming cut 4 bases from V and 3 bases from J; bases unmatched to any gene: 6. CDR1 SGHDN and CDR2 FVKESK come from the germline V gene. There are 15 residues in the CDR3. The CDR3 nucleotides read TGTGCCAGCAGCCCGTTAACAGGGGGCGAAGAGACCCAGTACTTC. Protein: CASSPLTGGEETQYF.